These T cell receptor beta chains were read from a single sample in a study of Ad26.COV2.S vaccination and SARS-CoV-2 variants. Sequencing used immunoSEQ multiplex PCR; TCRdb keeps in-frame clones, though not all of them. The sample has 360,000 or so clones, over 75% seen once. The sequences come from peripheral blood, collected in a trial of Ad26.COV2.S vaccine versus placebo. Source of these receptors: a person aged 18-60 years who received the Ad26.COV2.S COVID-19 vaccine or a placebo. CDR3s include the opening cysteine and the closing phenylalanine or tryptophan. A D gene is named only where the DNA matches it firmly. A clone size is listed for some rows: how often the clone was seen (once, few, many), or a class if it is expanded.

clone_size	v_call	j_call	d_call	cdr3_nt	cdr3_aa
NA	TRBV28	TRBJ2-3	NA	TGTGCCAGCAGTTACGGGGGCCGGGAGACAGATACGCAGTATTTT	CASSYGGRETDTQYF
NA	TRBV11-2	TRBJ2-5	NA	TGTGCCAGCAGCTTGGAGCTCCGGGGGACCCAGTACTTC	CASSLELRGTQYF
NA	TRBV7-2	TRBJ2-5	TRBD2	TGTGCCAGCTTATGGACTAGCGGGAGGTCAGAGACCCAGTACTTC	CASLWTSGRSETQYF
once	TRBV28	TRBJ1-4	TRBD1	TGTGCCAGCAGTTTTCTTCCGACAGGGGATGAAAAACTGTTTTTT	CASSFLPTGDEKLFF
NA	TRBV18	TRBJ2-7	TRBD1	TGTGCCAGCTCGCCAAGGACAGGGGGGACCTACGAGCAGTACTTC	CASSPRTGGTYEQYF
few	TRBV29-1	TRBJ2-5	NA	TGCAGCGGGGAGACCGGGTGGGAGACCCAGTACTTC	CSGETGWETQYF
NA	TRBV4-3	TRBJ1-2	NA	TGCGCCAGCAGCCATCGGACAGTTACTAGTGGCTACACCTTC	CASSHRTVTSGYTF
NA	TRBV9	TRBJ2-2	NA	TGTGCCAGCAGCGATACAAGCACCGGGGAGCTGTTTTTT	CASSDTSTGELFF
once	TRBV11-1	TRBJ2-3	NA	TGTGCCAGCAGCCTCGATGGAGCCACAGATACGCAGTATTTT	CASSLDGATDTQYF
NA	TRBV10-3	TRBJ2-7	NA	TGTGCCAGTAAACGCCTCCGTGGCTCCTACGAGCAGTACTTC	CASKRLRGSYEQYF
NA	TRBV7-2	TRBJ2-1	TRBD2	TGTGCCAGCAGCCCTCGAGCGGGAGGGATCAATGAGCAGTTCTTC	CASSPRAGGINEQFF
NA	TRBV18	TRBJ2-3	TRBD2	TGTGCCAGCTCACCGGGACTAGCGGGAGCAGATACGCAGTATTTT	CASSPGLAGADTQYF
few	TRBV6-5	TRBJ2-1	NA	TGTGCCAGCAGTTATGAGAACAGCCACAATGAGCAGTTCTTC	CASSYENSHNEQFF
NA	TRBV28	TRBJ1-2	NA	TGTGCCAGCAGTCCCTTATGGGAGGCCTATGGCTACACCTTC	CASSPLWEAYGYTF
NA	TRBV27	TRBJ1-1	NA	TGTGCCAGCATCGTCGGCCAGCAAGCTTTCTTT	CASIVGQQAFF
once	TRBV5-1	TRBJ2-2	NA	TGCGCCAGCGGAAAGGGCACCGGGGAGCTGTTTTTT	CASGKGTGELFF
NA	TRBV6-5	TRBJ2-6	NA	TGTGCCAGCACCAAAGCTGGGGCCAACGTCCTGACTTTC	CASTKAGANVLTF